This T cell receptor beta chain came from a study of T cells after yellow fever vaccination. This clonotype was counted ten times or more. Antigen: not known. Study observations and caveats: Abundant clonotypes (contaminants from the bulk population) could be present in FACS-sorted repertoires. It was a small share of clonotypes that appeared in both CD4 and CD8 compartments.

Synthesis of TCR cDNA relied on 5'RACE template switching, which attached a universal primer site and UMIs. TCRdb re-called the 5' RACE reads through MiXCR, storing one row per CDR3 protein. The table has roughly 150,000 distinct CDR3 sequences, over 7% seen once. The V end was cut by 5 bases, the J end by 5 bases, with 15 bases between. CDR3 length: 15 residues. The starting material was CD4+ T cells sorted from PBMCs, obtained 5 days after the yellow fever booster vaccination. V is TRBV12-3 or TRBV12-4 and J is TRBJ2-2; D not resolved. This sequence was found in a man under 40 who received the YFV17D yellow fever vaccine. In DNA, the CDR3 is TGTGCCAGCAGTCCGGACCAACGGTATACCGGGGAGCTGTTTTTT. Amino acid sequence: CASSPDQRYTGELFF.